This T cell receptor beta chain emerged from a study of cytomegalovirus exposure and HLA in healthy donors. Findings and caveats of the study: Associated with HLA alleles at 0.05 false discovery rate in a later analysis were 16,951 TCR beta sequences. Among the CMV-associated chains, a few were confirmed in vitro as specific for CMV antigens.

In germline, CDR1 is LNHDA, CDR2 SQIVND (reference sequence). The J segment lost 6 bases and the V segment lost 3 bases, leaving 4 bases of the junction unmatched. This CDR3 contains 15 residues. Vbeta (60) and Jbeta (13) primers were used in the PCR. Profiling relied on immunoSEQ multiplex PCR, and the TCRdb table lists in-frame clones only, not all of them. The data show 70,000 to 80,000 clones, with 82% seen just once and 1.9% held by the top ten. About this clone: Its specificity is not known.

The rearrangement uses TRBV19 and TRBJ2-7, with TRBD2 identical over 14 bases. The TCR was taken from a man between 18 and 29 years old in good health and CMV-seronegative. The sequenced material came from PBMCs. The CDR3 coding sequence is TGTGCCAGTAGTATGGGGGGACTAGCGGGAGCCGAGCAGTACTTC. Protein: CASSMGGLAGAEQYF.